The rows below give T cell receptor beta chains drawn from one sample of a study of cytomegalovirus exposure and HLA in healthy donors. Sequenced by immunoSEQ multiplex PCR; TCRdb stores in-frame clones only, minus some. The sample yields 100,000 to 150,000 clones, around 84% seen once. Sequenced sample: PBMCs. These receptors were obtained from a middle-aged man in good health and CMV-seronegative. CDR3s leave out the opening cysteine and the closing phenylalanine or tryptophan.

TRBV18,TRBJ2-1,ASSPPAGGPPYNEQF
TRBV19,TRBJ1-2,ASSAGAGGAGYGYT
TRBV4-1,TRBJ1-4,ASSQAGFTNEKLF
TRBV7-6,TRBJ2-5,ASSYGQGLETQY
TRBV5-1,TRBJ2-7,ASSFLTARSYEQY
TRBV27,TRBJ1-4,ASSLSGSGRGTNEKLF
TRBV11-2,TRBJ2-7,ASSLLYRGGEQY
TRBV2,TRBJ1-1,ASLQGIGGHTEAF
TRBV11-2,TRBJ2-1,ASSPGWNEQF
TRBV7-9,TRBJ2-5,ASSSDRDGETQY
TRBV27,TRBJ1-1,ASSFKQGATMNTEAF
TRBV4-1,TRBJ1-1,ASSQMQGANTEAF
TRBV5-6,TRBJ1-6,ASSLDRGNSPLH
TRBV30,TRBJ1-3,AWSVGATGNTIY
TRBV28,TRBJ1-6,ASSLLPGYSPLH
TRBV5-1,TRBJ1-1,ASSLVNGGEAF
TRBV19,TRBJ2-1,ASSPFGAGDHNEQF
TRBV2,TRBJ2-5,ASSPRTSGGETQY
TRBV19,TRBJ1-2,ASREPGYPNYGYT
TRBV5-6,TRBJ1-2,ASSRRGGDYGYT
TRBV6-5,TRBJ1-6,ASSLSPHGNSPLH
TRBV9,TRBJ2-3,ASSVDDSFTDTQY
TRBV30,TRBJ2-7,ASGYGRYEQY
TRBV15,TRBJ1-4,ATSRDFGRGRTEKLF
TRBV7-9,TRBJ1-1,SSSLGFIEAF
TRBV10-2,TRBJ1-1,ASSEAVEAF
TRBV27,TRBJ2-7,ASSPGLAGAVYEQY
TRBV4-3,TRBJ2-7,ASSQDGTAVNEQY
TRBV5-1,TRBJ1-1,ASSLAAGGDTEAF
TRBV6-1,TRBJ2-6,ASSAAGTVVSGANVLT
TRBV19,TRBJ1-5,ATQRGGGLGNQPQH
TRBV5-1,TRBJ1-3,ASSWGGGTGNTIY
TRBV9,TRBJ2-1,ASSMRDFPNEQF
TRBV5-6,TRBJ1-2,ASSLYLNYGYT
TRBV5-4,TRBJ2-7,ASSLRTGSYEQY
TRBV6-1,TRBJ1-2,ASSVGHYGYT
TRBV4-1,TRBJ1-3,ASSLDRGSGNTIY
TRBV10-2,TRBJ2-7,ASKNGGTGVYEQY
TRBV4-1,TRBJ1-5,ASSHALLRGGAQPQH
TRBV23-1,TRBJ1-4,AVILDRGEKLF
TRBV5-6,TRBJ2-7,ASSRFGEQY
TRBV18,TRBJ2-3,ASSPPGPQDTQY
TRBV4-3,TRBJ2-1,ASSQDRGAYEQF
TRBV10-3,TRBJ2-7,AISLQGAPPEQY
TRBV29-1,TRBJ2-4,SATTPGNIQY
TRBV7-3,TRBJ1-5,ASTRREGQGRYSNQPQH